This paragraph covers one T cell receptor beta chain sequence. Germline values: CDR1 MNHEY, CDR2 SMNVEV (reference sequence). Trimming took 6 bases from V and 7 from J; bases not matched to a gene: 8. CDR3 length: 13 amino acids. The data were taken from a study of cytomegalovirus exposure and HLA in healthy donors. TCRdb keeps only in-frame clones here, not all; method: immunoSEQ multiplex PCR. The data show around 150,000 clones, with around 92% seen just once and 4% to 5% held by the top ten. The sequenced material came from PBMCs. The TCR comes from a man younger than 30 in good health and CMV-seropositive. The V call is TRBV27, the J call TRBJ2-7; 8 positions agree with TRBD2. This chain's CDR3 is CASSVAGRGEQYF. CDR3 coding DNA: TGTGCCAGCAGCGTCGCCGGGAGGGGGGAGCAGTACTTC.